Below are 2 T cell receptor beta chains sequenced from a single sample in a study of blood T cell repertoires in COVID-19. Profiled with immunoSEQ multiplex PCR; TCRdb holds only in-frame clones, not every one. The top ten clones hold less than 5% of a sample with 330,000 or so clones, about 92% of them seen once. Sequencing was carried out using peripheral blood. Receptors originate from a woman aged 55-75 years with COVID-19, enrolled during active disease.

CDR3 region: CASTTRAGSRNEQYF. CDR3 nucleotides: TGTGCCAGCACCACCCGGGCAGGGTCGAGGAACGAGCAGTACTTC. The chain has TRBV6-6 and TRBJ2-7; a possible D gene is TRBD1 (5 bases). V shed 7 bases and J shed 5 bases, with 21 bases lying between them. The CDR3 consists of 15 residues. Germline V CDR1 and CDR2: MNHNY, SVGAGI (reference sequence).

The chain has TRBV7-6 and TRBJ2-5, with 10 bases matching TRBD2. CDR3 length equals 15 residues. Germline CDR1 is SGHVS and CDR2 is FNYEAQ. J lost 4 bases, V lost 3 bases, and 5 bases had no gene match. CDR3 amino acids: CASSFTSGAGETQYF. For the CDR3, the DNA is TGTGCCAGCAGCTTTACTAGCGGGGCTGGAGAGACCCAGTACTTC.